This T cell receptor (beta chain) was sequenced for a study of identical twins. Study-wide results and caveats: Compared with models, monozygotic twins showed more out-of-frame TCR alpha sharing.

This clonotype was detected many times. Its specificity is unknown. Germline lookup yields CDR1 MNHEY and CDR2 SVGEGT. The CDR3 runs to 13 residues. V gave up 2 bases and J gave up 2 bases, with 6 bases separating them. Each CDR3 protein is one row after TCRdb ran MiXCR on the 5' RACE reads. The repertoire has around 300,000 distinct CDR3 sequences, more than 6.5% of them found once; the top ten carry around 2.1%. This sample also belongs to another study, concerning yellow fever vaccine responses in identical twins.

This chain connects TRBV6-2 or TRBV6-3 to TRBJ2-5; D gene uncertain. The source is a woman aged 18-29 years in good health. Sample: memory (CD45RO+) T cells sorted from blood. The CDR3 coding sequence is TGTGCCAGCAGTTACGCGGTACAAGAGACCCAGTACTTC. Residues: CASSYAVQETQYF.